Below, 20 T cell receptor beta chains from the same sample are listed, as sequenced in a study of shared clonotypes between healthy human individuals. Libraries were prepared by immunoSEQ multiplex PCR; TCRdb keeps only in-frame clonotypes and omits some of them. Here the sample spans around 1 million clones, roughly 72% being singletons. The specimen was memory CD4+ T cells sorted from blood. As for subset: CD45RA-negative fraction. The receptor source for this set is a man aged 18 to 30 in good health.

The chain joins TRBV7-6 to TRBJ1-3; D uncertain. The CDR3 is 15 residues long. CDR1 and CDR2 from the germline V gene are SGHVS and FNYEAQ. V was trimmed by 0 bases and J by 4 bases, leaving 10 bases between them. DNA of the CDR3: TGTGCCAGCAGCTTAGCCGCGAGCACAGGAAACACCATATATTTT. This encodes CASSLAASTGNTIYF.

V gene TRBV5-1 combines with J gene TRBJ2-1; 7 bases map to TRBD2. V gave up 0 bases and J gave up 3 bases; unmatched junction bases: 6. The CDR3 runs to 16 residues. Germline CDR1 and CDR2: SGHRS and YFSETQ. The CDR3 sequence is CASSLGASGVYNEQFF. CDR3 bases: TGCGCCAGCAGCTTGGGGGCTAGCGGAGTCTACAATGAGCAGTTCTTC.

The CDR3 region is CASSPDRRSYEQYF. The CDR3 DNA reads TGTGCCAGCAGTCCAGACAGGCGCTCCTACGAGCAGTACTTC. This chain connects TRBV2 to TRBJ2-7; possibly TRBD1 for D (6 bases). The CDR3 has 14 amino acids. CDR1 is SNHLY, CDR2 FYNNEI, per germline. V was cut by 5 bases and J by 0 bases, with 11 bases left in between.

This clone was detected ten times or more. The chain couples TRBV11-2 to TRBJ2-7; D gene ambiguous. The germline V gene encodes CDR1 SGHAT and CDR2 FQNNGV. The CDR3 spans 14 residues. The V and J ends lost 6 bases and 4 bases respectively, with 16 bases between them. The CDR3 reads CASSIQALGYEQYF. The CDR3, as DNA: TGTGCCAGCAGTATTCAGGCTCTCGGTTACGAGCAGTACTTC. Combining the CDR3 with reference TRBV11-2 and TRBJ2-7 gives the whole variable domain EAGVAQSPRYKIIEKRQSVAFWCNPISGHATLYWYQQILGQGPKLLIQFQNNGVVDDSQLPKDRFSAERLKGVDSTLKIQPAKLEDSAVYLCASSIQALGYEQYFGPGTRLTVT.

The chain joins TRBV10-3 to TRBJ1-5; 9 bases are a match to TRBD1. This CDR3 region has 13 residues. The V gene end was trimmed by 10 bases and the J gene end by 5 bases; junction bases not matched to a gene: 6. Per germline, CDR1 ENHRY and CDR2 SYGVKD. The CDR3 coding sequence is TGTGCCACGAGGACAGGGGCTGATCAGCCCCAGCATTTT. Translation gives CATRTGADQPQHF.

The chain employs TRBV11-2 and TRBJ2-3; 8 nucleotides agree with TRBD1. Germline values: CDR1 SGHAT, CDR2 FQNNGV. This CDR3 spans 15 amino acids. V lost 2 bases and J lost 4; bases outside the gene matches: 5. CDR3 region: CASSLSGRGPDTQYF. The CDR3 nucleotides are TGTGCCAGCAGCTTAAGCGGCAGGGGGCCAGATACGCAGTATTTT.

The genes are TRBV4-3 and TRBJ2-2, with TRBD2 identical over 8 bases. The V segment lost 2 bases and the J segment 11 bases; nucleotides outside the gene matches: 19. Germline V gene lookup returns CDR1 LGHNA and CDR2 YSLEER. This CDR3 comprises 18 residues. CDR3 loop: CASSQRASGLGLFGELFF. The CDR3 DNA reads TGCGCCAGCAGCCAACGAGCGTCGGGACTAGGACTTTTCGGAGAGCTGTTTTTT.

This chain connects TRBV7-2 to TRBJ2-7; 12 positions match TRBD2. The CDR3 sequence is 16 residues long. Unmatched junction bases numbered 11, after V lost 5 bases and J lost 6 bases. The germline V gene has CDR1 SGHTA and CDR2 FQGNSA. CDR3 sequence reads: CASSRPGLAGQTEQYF. The CDR3 DNA sequence: TGTGCCAGCAGCCGGCCGGGACTAGCGGGCCAGACCGAGCAGTACTTC.

J is TRBJ2-7 and V is TRBV28; 9 positions match TRBD1. Trimming at V came to 7 bases and at J to 3 bases, leaving 13 bases not matched to a gene. The CDR3 is made up of 16 amino acids. Germline CDR1 is MDHEN and CDR2 is SYDVKM. The CDR3 bases are TGTGCCAGCAATAATGAAATCGGGACAGGGAGCTACGAGCAGTACTTC. As protein: CASNNEIGTGSYEQYF.

The chain is built from TRBV2 and TRBJ1-6; unclear D gene. The germline gives CDR1 SNHLY, CDR2 FYNNEI. The V and J ends lost 0 bases and 13 bases respectively, with 10 bases between them. The CDR3 spans 13 residues. This chain's CDR3 is CASSEAWTFPLHF. For the CDR3, the DNA is TGTGCCAGCAGTGAAGCCTGGACCTTTCCCCTCCACTTT.

A note on this clone: The sample contains more than one DNA sequence encoding this CDR3. The V gene is TRBV5-1, the J gene TRBJ1-2; 7 nucleotides align to TRBD1. Germline V gives CDR1 SGHRS, CDR2 YFSETQ. This CDR3 has 15 residues. Trimming at V came to 4 bases and at J to 5 bases, leaving 11 bases not matched to a gene. The CDR3 spells CASSPQTGEGYGYTF. CDR3 in DNA: TGCGCCAGCAGCCCTCAAACAGGGGAGGGGTATGGCTACACCTTC.

The chain joins TRBV28 to TRBJ1-5, with TRBD1 as a possible D gene (5 bases). In germline, CDR1 is MDHEN, CDR2 SYDVKM. V lost 1 base to trimming and J lost 7 bases, with 11 bases between them. The CDR3 loop spans 14 amino acids. The CDR3 nucleotides read TGTGCCAGCAGTTTATCTCGAGGGACCCAGCCCCAGCATTTT. It encodes CASSLSRGTQPQHF.

This clone was counted only a few times. This chain's CDR3 is CASSLAVGRTGNTIYF. DNA of the CDR3: TGCGCCAGCAGCTTGGCGGTGGGGCGGACTGGAAACACCATATATTTT. V and J are TRBV5-1 and TRBJ1-3; D perhaps matches TRBD1 (5 bases). Germline V CDR1 and CDR2: SGHRS, YFSETQ. With 0 bases removed from V and 2 bases from J, the gap between germline ends came to 12 bases. This CDR3 is 16 amino acids long.

The chain recombines TRBV7-9 with TRBJ2-1; D perhaps matches TRBD1 (5 bases). CDR3 size: 14 residues. Germline V gene lookup returns CDR1 SEHNR and CDR2 FQNEAQ (reference sequence). Trimming removed 2 bases at V and 10 bases at J, with 15 bases between. The CDR3 sequence is CASSLQVLPGEQFF. CDR3 nucleotide sequence: TGTGCCAGCAGCTTACAGGTCCTTCCAGGGGAGCAGTTCTTC.

This sequence joins TRBV5-1 and TRBJ2-2; 7 nucleotides line up with TRBD2. Trimming removed 3 bases from V and 0 bases from J; junction bases left unmatched: 2. From germline, CDR1 is SGHRS and CDR2 YFSETQ. The CDR3 runs to 15 residues. CDR3 residues: CASSSGLANTGELFF. As DNA, the CDR3 is TGCGCCAGCAGCTCCGGACTAGCGAACACCGGGGAGCTGTTTTTT.

A remark on this clone: At the DNA level, this CDR3 is encoded by other sequences in the same sample as well. The V gene is TRBV7-2, the J gene TRBJ2-5, with D possibly matching TRBD2 (5 bases). From germline, CDR1 is SGHTA and CDR2 FQGNSA. V was clipped by 5 bases and J by 3 bases, with 10 bases between them. CDR3 size: 13 residues. The CDR3 region has the DNA TGTGCCAGCAGCCCCGGACTGAAAGAGACCCAGTACTTC. Translating gives CASSPGLKETQYF.

This chain connects TRBV7-9 to TRBJ1-4; 7 bases are a match to TRBD1. This CDR3 has 13 amino acids. Germline-derived CDR1 and CDR2 are SEHNR and FQNEAQ (reference sequence). J gave up 7 bases and V 6 bases, and 5 bases lay outside the gene matches. DNA of the CDR3: TGTGCCAGCAGGGGACAGTCAGGTGAAAAACTGTTTTTT. Translating it yields CASRGQSGEKLFF.

This clone has just a few counts. The chain joins TRBV6-5 to TRBJ1-1; perhaps TRBD1 as D (5 bases). The germline gives CDR1 MNHEY, CDR2 SVGAGI. Trimming removed 6 bases at V and 3 bases at J, with 17 bases between. This CDR3 contains 15 residues. CDR3 sequence: CASRRSGIVYTEAFF. Here the CDR3 DNA reads TGTGCCAGCAGGCGATCAGGGATCGTGTACACTGAAGCTTTCTTT.

Concerning this clone itself: Other nucleotide sequences in the sample specify the same CDR3. V gene TRBV27 combines with J gene TRBJ2-3; 7 nucleotides line up with TRBD1. The junction had 2 bases not matched to a gene; V was cut back by 2 bases and J by 3 bases. There are 14 residues in the CDR3. Germline V gene sequence: CDR1 MNHEY, CDR2 SMNVEV (reference sequence). DNA of the CDR3: TGTGCCAGCAGTTTAGGCAGGGGGACAGATACGCAGTATTTT. Encoded protein: CASSLGRGTDTQYF.

This sequence joins TRBV5-1 and TRBJ2-5; 9 nucleotides match TRBD2. Unmatched junction bases numbered 15, after V lost 3 bases and J lost 3 bases. The germline CDR1 and CDR2 sequences are SGHRS and YFSETQ. The CDR3 covers 18 residues. The CDR3 loop is CASSSNSGGPLAKETQYF. DNA for the CDR3: TGCGCCAGCAGCTCCAATAGCGGGGGCCCCCTAGCTAAAGAGACCCAGTACTTC.